The 6 T cell receptor beta chains below come from one sample, sequenced in a study of shared clonotypes between healthy human individuals. Terminally differentiated effector memory CD45RA+ cells were excluded by CCR7 positive selection of CD45RO-negative cells. Clones were read by immunoSEQ multiplex PCR, and TCRdb kept only the in-frame ones, dropping some. The sample lists approximately 720,000 clones; about 91% were seen once. The material sequenced was naive CD8+ T cells sorted from blood. These receptors were taken from a man aged 30 to 45 in good health.

V is TRBV25-1 and J is TRBJ2-7; D is ambiguous. V was clipped by 2 bases and J by 6 bases, with 5 bases between them. Germline lookup yields CDR1 MGHDK and CDR2 SYGVNS. This CDR3 has 11 residues. The CDR3 DNA follows: TGTGCCAGCAGTGAAACCTCCGAGCAGTACTTC. It yields the protein CASSETSEQYF.

V usage is TRBV15 and J usage is TRBJ2-7, with unresolved D. The CDR3 contains 15 residues. Germline V gene data show CDR1 as LNHNV and CDR2 as YYDKDF (reference sequence). V gave up 4 bases and J gave up 0 bases, with 13 bases separating them. CDR3 region: CATSNDATSSYEQYF. DNA for the CDR3: TGTGCCACCAGCAATGACGCGACGAGCTCCTACGAGCAGTACTTC.

J is TRBJ2-7 and V is TRBV7-9, with TRBD1 identical over 10 bases. Trimming cost V 8 bases and J 5 bases; bases outside gene matches: 12. CDR3 size: 15 residues. CDR1 is SEHNR and CDR2 is FQNEAQ in the germline V gene (reference sequence). This CDR3 reads CASRSRAGQGNEQYF. As DNA, the CDR3 is TGTGCCAGCCGATCACGGGCGGGACAGGGGAACGAGCAGTACTTC.

J is TRBJ2-4 and V is TRBV21-1; the D call in the table, TRBD2, was not verified against the DNA. TRBV21-1 is reported as a pseudogene. This CDR3 has 21 residues. This CDR3 is CASSKDRLAGGAGLAKNIQYF. Written as DNA, the CDR3 is TGTGCCAGCAGCAAAGATAGGCTAGCGGGAGGGGCCGGACTAGCCAAAAACATTCAGTACTTC.

V and J are TRBV4-3 and TRBJ2-1, with a weak D call TRBD2 (5 bases). The CDR3 is 14 amino acids. The germline V gene has CDR1 LGHNA and CDR2 YSLEER. V lost 1 base, J lost 6 bases, and 10 bases lay in between. CDR3 in DNA: TGCGCCAGCAGCCAAGGAAGAGGGCTCAATGAGCAGTTCTTC. Residues: CASSQGRGLNEQFF.

With respect to this clone: This sample also contains other DNA sequences that code for the same CDR3. The CDR3 sequence: CASSLDTYNEQFF. In DNA, the CDR3 is TGTGCCAGCAGCCTAGACACCTACAATGAGCAGTTCTTC. The chain has TRBV7-8 and TRBJ2-1; no firm D call. CDR1 and CDR2 (germline): SGHVS, FQNEAQ. The CDR3 runs to 13 residues. V was clipped by 5 bases and J by 2 bases, with 7 bases between them.